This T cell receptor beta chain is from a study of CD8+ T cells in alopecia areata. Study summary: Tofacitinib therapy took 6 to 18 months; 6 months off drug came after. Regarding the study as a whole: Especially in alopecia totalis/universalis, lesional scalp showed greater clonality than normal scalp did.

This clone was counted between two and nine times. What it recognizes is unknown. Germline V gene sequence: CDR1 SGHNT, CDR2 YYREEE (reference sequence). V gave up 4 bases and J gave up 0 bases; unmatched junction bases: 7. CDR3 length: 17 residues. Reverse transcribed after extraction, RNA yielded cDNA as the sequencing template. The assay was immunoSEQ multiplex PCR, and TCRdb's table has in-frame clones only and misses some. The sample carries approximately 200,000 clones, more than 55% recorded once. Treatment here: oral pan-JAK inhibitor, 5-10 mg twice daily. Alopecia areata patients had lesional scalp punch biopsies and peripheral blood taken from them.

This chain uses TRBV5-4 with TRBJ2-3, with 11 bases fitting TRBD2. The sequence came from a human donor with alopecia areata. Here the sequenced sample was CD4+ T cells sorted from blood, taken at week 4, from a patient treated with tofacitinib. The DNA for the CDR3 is TGTGCCAGCAGCAAAGTAGGGACTAGCGGTAGCACAGATACGCAGTATTTT. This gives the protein CASSKVGTSGSTDTQYF.